The 18 T cell receptor beta chains given below trace back to one sample, sequenced in a study of T-cell reconstitution after alpha-beta-depleted transplantation in children. Preparation of the TCRbeta library used unique molecular identifiers. TCRdb re-derived calls from the PCR reads in MiXCR, one entry per CDR3 protein. The sample consists of about 200,000 distinct CDR3 sequences, approximately 7% of them appearing once. The sample here was PBMCs, taken before TCRalphabeta/CD19-depleted stem cell transplant. These receptors were taken from a boy aged 2 to 10 with acute lymphoblastic leukemia, due to receive a stem cell transplant.

This chain links TRBV18 with TRBJ1-1; D uncertain. Trimming cost V 1 base and J 1 base, with 4 bases left between them. The CDR3 has 13 amino acids. In germline, CDR1 is KGHSH, CDR2 LQKENI. CDR3 sequence (DNA): TGTGCCAGCTCACCACAGACGAACACTGAAGCTTTCTTT. Its translation: CASSPQTNTEAFF.

This clonotype has only a few counts. The chain couples TRBV29-1 to TRBJ2-2, with unresolved D. V was trimmed by 3 bases and J by 6 bases, leaving 8 bases between them. Germline assignment: CDR1 SQVTM and CDR2 ANQGSEA. This CDR3 comprises 12 residues. CDR3 nucleotide sequence: TGCAGCGTTGACGCCCCCCCCGGGGAGCTGTTTTTT. This gives the protein CSVDAPPGELFF.

In its sample, this clonotype was seen once. Just one base apart from a much larger clone, this may be a read error. This rearrangement joins TRBV7-2 to TRBJ2-3, with TRBD1 as a possible D gene (6 bases). The J call is doubtful: the DNA matches TRBJ1-5 better. The germline CDR1 and CDR2 sequences are SGHTA and FQGNSA. The CDR3 contains 16 residues. As DNA, the CDR3 is TGTGCCAGCAGCTTCGGTGGCGGGGGGGCCACAGATACGCAGCATTTT. Its translation: CASSFGGGGATDTQHF.

This clonotype was counted many times. This chain joins TRBV13 and TRBJ2-7; no reliable D call. V shed 6 bases and J shed 3 bases, with 18 bases lying between them. Germline CDR1 and CDR2: PRHDT and FYEKMQ (reference sequence). The CDR3 has 15 residues. The CDR3 region has the DNA TGTGCCAGCAGTTCCGCCGAGCTAATTGTCTACGAGCAGTACTTC. It yields the protein CASSSAELIVYEQYF.

This clonotype showed up many times. J is TRBJ1-5 and V is TRBV20-1; D uncertain. V lost 1 base to trimming and J lost 3 bases, with 13 bases between them. The CDR3 runs 15 residues. CDR1 is DFQATT and CDR2 is SNEGSKA in the germline V gene (reference sequence). This chain's CDR3 is CSARVGRLNNQPQHF. The DNA for the CDR3 is TGCAGTGCTAGAGTGGGCAGACTTAACAATCAGCCCCAGCATTTT.

This clonotype was counted at least ten times. The rearrangement links TRBV15 to TRBJ2-7; D is tentatively TRBD1 or TRBD2 (6 bases each). V lost 6 bases, J lost 2 bases, and 14 bases lay in between. CDR3 length: 14 amino acids. Germline V gives CDR1 LNHNV, CDR2 YYDKDF (reference sequence). The CDR3 nucleotides are TGTGCCACCAGAGGGGGGTCTCTGACCTACGAGCAGTACTTC. Translated, it gives CATRGGSLTYEQYF.

The sample holds a few counts of this clonotype. The chain employs TRBV5-1 and TRBJ2-7; a possible D gene is TRBD2 (6 bases). The germline V gene encodes CDR1 SGHRS and CDR2 YFSETQ. The CDR3 has 15 residues. V was trimmed by 3 bases and J by 0 bases, leaving 13 bases between them. The CDR3 loop is CASSSPGDGSYEQYF. The CDR3 bases are TGCGCCAGCAGCTCCCCGGGGGACGGCTCCTACGAGCAGTACTTC.

This clonotype came up many times. The chain is built from TRBV5-6 and TRBJ2-5, with TRBD1 matching 9 bases. There are 15 residues in the CDR3. After removal of 4 bases from V and 5 bases from J, the junction contained 9 bases not matched to a gene. CDR1 is SGHDT and CDR2 is YYEEEE in the germline V gene. The CDR3 bases are TGTGCCAGCAGCCAACCACAGGGGGCCGGGGAGACCCAGTACTTC. Protein product: CASSQPQGAGETQYF.

This clonotype was seen ten or more times. This chain uses TRBV7-2 with TRBJ2-3; TRBD2 aligns across 7 bases. Germline lookup yields CDR1 SGHTA and CDR2 FQGNSA. The CDR3 is made up of 16 amino acids. The V and J ends lost 0 bases and 6 bases, in that order; junction bases with no gene match: 9. The CDR3 spells CASSLAQLAGGDTQYF. CDR3 DNA sequence: TGTGCCAGCAGCTTAGCCCAACTCGCCGGGGGGGATACGCAGTATTTT.

This clonotype appeared many times. The rearrangement links TRBV12-3 or TRBV12-4 to TRBJ2-2; 7 bases fit TRBD1. Trimming at V came to 6 bases and at J to 9 bases, leaving 10 bases not matched to a gene. This CDR3 has 14 amino acids. Here the CDR3 DNA reads TGTGCCAGCAGCCCCAGGGGGAAGGGGAGGGAGCTGTTTTTT. Translated: CASSPRGKGRELFF.

This clonotype came up many times. V usage is TRBV2 and J usage is TRBJ1-5, with D possibly TRBD1 on 6 matching bases. In germline, CDR1 is SNHLY, CDR2 FYNNEI. Deletions cut 8 bases from V and 12 bases from J, with 11 bases between. The CDR3 extends over 10 amino acids. The CDR3 DNA is TGTGCCAGCGGACGGGGGCTCCAGCATTTT. Protein product: CASGRGLQHF. The variable domain in full, completed from reference TRBV2 and TRBJ1-5, reads EPEVTQTPSHQVTQMGQEVILRCVPISNHLYFYWYRQILGQKVEFLVSFYNNEISEKSEIFDDQFSVERPDGSNFTLKIRSTKLEDSAMYFCASGRGLQHFGDGTRLSIL.

In this sample, this clonotype turned up a few times. The chain links TRBV19 to TRBJ1-1; a weak D match, TRBD1 (5 bases). Germline values: CDR1 LNHDA, CDR2 SQIVND (reference sequence). The CDR3 runs 12 residues. CDR3 coding DNA: TGTGCTTTGAGGGGACTAGGATCTGAAGCTTTCTTT. Translating it yields CALRGLGSEAFF.

The chain couples TRBV5-1 to TRBJ2-5; possible D gene TRBD1, 6 bases. Germline V gene sequence: CDR1 SGHRS, CDR2 YFSETQ. CDR3 length: 14 amino acids. Trimming shortened V by 1 base and J by 7 bases, and 14 bases separated the two germline ends. Here the CDR3 reads CASSLSQGMGTQYF. DNA of the CDR3: TGCGCCAGCAGCTTGAGTCAGGGGATGGGGACCCAGTACTTC. Full variable domain (missing parts from reference TRBV5-1 and TRBJ2-5): KAGVTQTPRYLIKTRGQQVTLSCSPISGHRSVSWYQQTPGQGLQFLFEYFSETQRNKGNFPGRFSGRQFSNSRSEMNVSTLELGDSALYLCASSLSQGMGTQYFGPGTRLLVL.

The table lists this clonotype with many counts. This chain links TRBV29-1 with TRBJ1-1; D gene unclear. Germline-derived CDR1 and CDR2 are SQVTM and ANQGSEA. V lost 7 bases to trimming and J lost 3 bases, with 12 bases between them. The CDR3 is made up of 12 amino acids. The CDR3 loop reads CSATQTDTEAFF. CDR3 nucleotide sequence: TGCAGCGCTACTCAGACGGACACTGAAGCTTTCTTT.

This clonotype was seen ten or more times. V gene TRBV9 combines with J gene TRBJ1-2; D perhaps matches TRBD1 (5 bases). From germline, CDR1 is SGDLS and CDR2 YYNGEE. There are 13 residues in the CDR3. Trimming stripped 3 bases from V and 6 bases from J, with 12 bases between. Written as DNA, the CDR3 is TGTGCCAGCAGCGGGTCGGGGCGGGATGGCTACACCTTC. It codes for CASSGSGRDGYTF.

This clonotype has at least ten counts. The rearrangement joins TRBV10-3 to TRBJ2-1; D gene unclear. Germline loops: CDR1 ENHRY, CDR2 SYGVKD. CDR3 length: 19 amino acids. V lost 3 bases and J lost 2, with 23 bases in between. CDR3 coding DNA: TGTGCCATCAGTGACCAAGAGAGGAAAAGGACCTCCCCCTACAATGAGCAGTTCTTC. Translating gives CAISDQERKRTSPYNEQFF.

The chain joins TRBV20-1 to TRBJ2-3; the D gene is possibly TRBD2 (5 bases). CDR1 is DFQATT and CDR2 is SNEGSKA in the germline V gene (reference sequence). The ends were cut back, 4 bases at V and 4 bases at J, with 21 bases in the middle. This CDR3 has 16 amino acids. Written as DNA, the CDR3 is TGCAGTGCTATCGTAAGGAGGCTGGAAGATGCAGATACGCAGTATTTT. It translates to CSAIVRRLEDADTQYF.

The sample holds a few counts of this clonotype. The gene calls are TRBV20-1 and TRBJ2-1; 8 nucleotides align to TRBD2. With 5 bases clipped from V and 0 bases from J, the junction kept 15 bases outside the gene matches. This CDR3 has 18 amino acids. The germline V gene has CDR1 DFQATT and CDR2 SNEGSKA (reference sequence). CDR3 sequence (DNA): TGCAGTGCTCCAAGCGGGAGTTTATCTCAGAGCTCCTACAATGAGCAGTTCTTC. This codes for CSAPSGSLSQSSYNEQFF.